A few counts support the clone carrying this TCR beta chain. The sample belongs to a study of blood T cell repertoires in COVID-19. The wider study: Collection of acute and convalescent COVID-19 samples took place in the United States, Italy and Spain. Sample material is recorded as cDNA or gDNA derived from T cells, B-cell-depleted T cells, or PBMCs.

This CDR3 is built from 14 residues. The ends were cut back, 6 bases at V and 6 bases at J, with 15 bases in the middle. Germline V gene lookup returns CDR1 MNHEY and CDR2 SVGAGI. In the original analysis: It was from reference gene primer amplification that nucleated cell counts were estimated. This table comes from immunoSEQ multiplex PCR, and its TCRdb copy is limited to in-frame clones, with some not included. V and J calls and clone size are those listed in that table; D and trimming were worked out from the DNA. The table has approximately 82,000 clones, about 86% seen once; the top ten hold about 17%.

The chain links TRBV6-5 to TRBJ2-1; tentatively, D is TRBD2 (6 bases). Specimen: peripheral blood. The TCR comes from a woman aged 55-70 years with acute or convalescent COVID-19. The CDR3 coding sequence is TGTGCCAGCAGGGCAGGGAGGTGGGTCAATGAGCAGTTCTTC. It translates to CASRAGRWVNEQFF.